A single TCR beta chain is shown here with its context. The study counted Cohort 3 donors as recovered given two negative PCRs, clearance, or symptom resolution. V lost 8 bases and J lost 8, with 18 bases in between. Germline-derived CDR1 and CDR2 are ENHRY and SYGVKD. This CDR3 comprises 13 residues. This specimen belongs to a study of blood T cell repertoires in COVID-19. Study at large: The United States, Italy and Spain were the sources of the acute and convalescent COVID-19 samples.

The method was immunoSEQ multiplex PCR; TCRdb's version includes in-frame clones alone and lacks a portion of them. The data show roughly 250,000 clones, around 90% seen once. The origin of this receptor is a woman between 18 and 30 years old who had recovered from COVID-19. The V call is TRBV10-3, the J call TRBJ1-2; D uncertain. Material: PBMCs or T cells enriched from blood (not recorded which). The CDR3 region has the DNA TGTGCCATCGACTGGACGGGGTCTGGCGGCTACACCTTC. The encoded protein is CAIDWTGSGGYTF.